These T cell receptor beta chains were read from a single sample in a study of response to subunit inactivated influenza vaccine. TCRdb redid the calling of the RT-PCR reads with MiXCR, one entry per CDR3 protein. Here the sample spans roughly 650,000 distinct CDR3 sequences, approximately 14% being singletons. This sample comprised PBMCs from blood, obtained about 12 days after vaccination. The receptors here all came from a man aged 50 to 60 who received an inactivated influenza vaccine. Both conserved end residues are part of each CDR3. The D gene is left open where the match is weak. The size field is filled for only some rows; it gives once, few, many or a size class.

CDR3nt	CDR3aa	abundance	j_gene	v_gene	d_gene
TGTGCCAGCAGACGGACGACCCAAGAGACCCAGTACTTC	CASRRTTQETQYF	few	TRBJ2-5	TRBV6-2/TRBV6-3	.
TGCAGTGTACCGAATAGCGGGATCACAGATACGCAGTATTTT	CSVPNSGITDTQYF	.	TRBJ2-3	TRBV20-1	TRBD2
TGCAGCGTTGAGTCATCAGCGGGCTCGGTCACAGATACGCAGTATTTT	CSVESSAGSVTDTQYF	.	TRBJ2-3	TRBV29-1	.
TGTGCCAGCAGTAGGCGACTAGCGGGAGTGACAGATACGCAGTATTTT	CASSRRLAGVTDTQYF	.	TRBJ2-3	TRBV6-1	TRBD2
TGCGCCAGCAGCAAACTAGCGGGGCAAGAGACCCAGTACTTC	CASSKLAGQETQYF	few	TRBJ2-5	TRBV5-1	TRBD2
TGTGCCAGCAGCCAAGCTTCAGGGGACGATGGCTACACCTTC	CASSQASGDDGYTF	.	TRBJ1-2	TRBV3-1	.
TGTGCCAGCAGTTATGGGGAAGGGGGAGGGTACAAGCAGTTCTTC	CASSYGEGGGYKQFF	.	TRBJ2-1	TRBV6-2/TRBV6-3	.
TGCAGTGCTAGTCCTAGGAATGGCTACACCTTC	CSASPRNGYTF	.	TRBJ1-2	TRBV20-1	.
TGCAGTGCTGGGATTCCGGGCCTCTACAATGAGCAGTTCTTC	CSAGIPGLYNEQFF	few	TRBJ2-1	TRBV20-1	.
TGTGCCAGCAGTTTAGCGCTACGAAATCAGCCCCAGCATTTT	CASSLALRNQPQHF	few	TRBJ1-5	TRBV12-3/TRBV12-4	.
TGCAGTGCTAGGGCACCCACCGGAGGGCAGTTCTTC	CSARAPTGGQFF	.	TRBJ2-1	TRBV20-1	.
TGTGCCAGCAGTTACTCTGGGGGCCGAAGCTCCTACGAGCAGTACTTC	CASSYSGGRSSYEQYF	few	TRBJ2-7	TRBV6-5	.
TGCAGTGCTAGTCTTGTAATTGGAGTGGAGACCCAGTACTTC	CSASLVIGVETQYF	few	TRBJ2-5	TRBV20-1	.
TGTGCTAGTGGTTTGGTAGCTAGCGGGAGGGCGAATGAGCAGTTCTTC	CASGLVASGRANEQFF	few	TRBJ2-1	TRBV12-5	TRBD2
TGTGCCAGCAGTCCGTTCCCTCGGGGTCAGCCCCAGCATTTT	CASSPFPRGQPQHF	few	TRBJ1-5	TRBV6-1	.
TGCAGTGCTAGAGATGGGGAGATCTATAATTCACCCCTCCACTTT	CSARDGEIYNSPLHF	many	TRBJ1-6	TRBV20-1	.
TGTGCCAGCAGTTTAGCCACCAGCCTTGAAGCTTTCTTT	CASSLATSLEAFF	many	TRBJ1-1	TRBV12-3/TRBV12-4	.
TGCAGTGCTAGGGGAGGCGCGGGACAGACCCAGTACTTC	CSARGGAGQTQYF	few	TRBJ2-5	TRBV20-1	.
TGCAGCGTTGAAGATCGCGGGACAGAGGATTACGAGCAGTACTTC	CSVEDRGTEDYEQYF	.	TRBJ2-7	TRBV29-1	.
TGCGCCAGCAGCCAGGGATTGTCAAGAGCTTTCTTT	CASSQGLSRAFF	few	TRBJ1-1	TRBV4-1	.
TGTGCCAGCCGAACCGCCGGGACGGGGACTGAAGCTTTCTTT	CASRTAGTGTEAFF	.	TRBJ1-1	TRBV12-3/TRBV12-4	.
TGTGCCAGCAGTTGGGGGCCCGGACTAGCGGGCCACAATGAGCAGTTCTTC	CASSWGPGLAGHNEQFF	few	TRBJ2-1	TRBV6-9	TRBD2
TGCGCCAGCAGCCCCTGGCTAGCGGGGGGGCCGGATCGATTGGATACGCAGTATTTT	CASSPWLAGGPDRLDTQYF	.	TRBJ2-3	TRBV4-3	TRBD2
TGTGCCAGCAGCCAAGGGGTCTCAGGGACCAACACTGAAGCTTTCTTT	CASSQGVSGTNTEAFF	once	TRBJ1-1	TRBV3-1	.
TGTGCCAGCAGTTCCCCCCCGGGACACATCTCTGGAAACACCATATATTTT	CASSSPPGHISGNTIYF	.	TRBJ1-3	TRBV12-3/TRBV12-4	.
TGTGCCATCAGTGAGTCTGACTCTGGGGCCAACGTCCTGACTTTC	CAISESDSGANVLTF	many	TRBJ2-6	TRBV10-3	.
TGCAGTGCTAGAGATTCGGGACGGGGGGATGAGCAGTTCTTC	CSARDSGRGDEQFF	few	TRBJ2-1	TRBV20-1	TRBD2
TGTGCCAGCAGTTTAATGGCTAGCGGGAGACAAGATACGCAGTATTTT	CASSLMASGRQDTQYF	.	TRBJ2-3	TRBV12-3/TRBV12-4	TRBD2
TGTGCCAGTAGTATAGATCGGACTAGACAAGAGACCCAGTACTTC	CASSIDRTRQETQYF	.	TRBJ2-5	TRBV19	TRBD2
TGTGCCAGCAGCTTAGGGGTTAGTAGGGATGAGCAGTTCTTC	CASSLGVSRDEQFF	.	TRBJ2-1	TRBV7-9	.
TGTGCCAGCAGAACTGGACAGGGAAATTCACCCCTCCACTTT	CASRTGQGNSPLHF	.	TRBJ1-6	TRBV28	TRBD1
TGCAGTGCTAGAGAGGAACCGAGCTCTGGAAACACCATATATTTT	CSAREEPSSGNTIYF	.	TRBJ1-3	TRBV20-1	.
TGTGCCAGCAGCCGGGGCGCCATCTATGGCTACACCTTC	CASSRGAIYGYTF	many	TRBJ1-2	TRBV3-1	.
TGTGCCAGCAGTACCCTGCCGTACACCGGGGAGCTGTTTTTT	CASSTLPYTGELFF	few	TRBJ2-2	TRBV6-2/TRBV6-3	.
TGTGCCAGCTCACCGGCGGGGCTAGCGGGAGAACTAGATGAGCAGTTCTTC	CASSPAGLAGELDEQFF	.	TRBJ2-1	TRBV18	TRBD2
TGTGCCAGCAGCCAATTGATATCTACCGGGGAGCTGTTTTTT	CASSQLISTGELFF	.	TRBJ2-2	TRBV7-2	.
TGCAGCGTTGTAAGCCAGGGGGCTTTAGGTGAAGCTTTCTTT	CSVVSQGALGEAFF	few	TRBJ1-1	TRBV29-1	TRBD1
TGTGCCAGCAGCTTAGCGACAGGTAGTAGGACTGAAGCTTTCTTT	CASSLATGSRTEAFF	.	TRBJ1-1	TRBV7-8	.
TGTGCCAGCAGCCAAGCACTGACAGGGTCGGTGGTCGGCTATGGCTACACCTTC	CASSQALTGSVVGYGYTF	.	TRBJ1-2	TRBV3-1	TRBD1
TGTGCCAGCAGTCCGACTAGCGGGGGGCCCACTAGCACAGATACGCAGTATTTT	CASSPTSGGPTSTDTQYF	few	TRBJ2-3	TRBV28	TRBD2
TGCAGCGTTGTTATTGGGTCTGGGGCCAACGTCCTGACTTTC	CSVVIGSGANVLTF	.	TRBJ2-6	TRBV29-1	.
TGTGCCAGCAGTTTTTCGACAGGGCTCGAAGGCACCATATATTTT	CASSFSTGLEGTIYF	.	TRBJ1-3	TRBV12-3/TRBV12-4	TRBD1
TGTGCCACCTCCCTCAATCGGGAGACCCAGTACTTC	CATSLNRETQYF	few	TRBJ2-5	TRBV19	.
TGTGCCAGCAGCGTGGAGGCCGAGCAAGAGACCCAGTACTTC	CASSVEAEQETQYF	.	TRBJ2-5	TRBV9	.
TGTGCCAGCAGCTGGGCGAGCGGGAGTTTTTCGGGCGAGCAGTACTTC	CASSWASGSFSGEQYF	many	TRBJ2-7	TRBV7-2	TRBD2
TGCAGCGTTGGGGGGGGGGTCGAGAACACTGAAGCTTTCTTT	CSVGGGVENTEAFF	many	TRBJ1-1	TRBV29-1	.
TGCGCCAGCAGCCAAGACCTCCCGACTAGCGGGACTATCCTCAACAATGAGCAGTTCTTC	CASSQDLPTSGTILNNEQFF	.	TRBJ2-1	TRBV4-1	TRBD2